This TCR beta chain emerged from a study of T cell repertoires in cytomegalovirus infection. Study-wide context: In the study, CMV epitopes included recently identified HLA-C-restricted and well-studied HLA-B-restricted ones. Notes on the study in general: Summed public TCR beta family frequency identified CMV carriers bearing the relevant HLA.

MiXCR, run by TCRdb on the reads, gives a single entry per CDR3 protein. The sample lists some 320,000 distinct CDR3 sequences, 25% to 35% occurring once. Germline V gene data show CDR1 as MNHEY and CDR2 as SVGEGT. V lost 4 bases and J 4 bases, leaving 14 bases between the germline ends. CDR3 length equals 14 residues. This clonotype was recorded a few times. What it binds is not known. The chain combines TRBV6-2 or TRBV6-3 with TRBJ2-7; the D is unclear. Source: cultured PBMCs, taken from culture after CMV antigen stimulation. The sequence derives from a human donor in good health (CMV status not recorded). Some clones in this sample may be carry-over from other donors' samples. The CDR3 loop reads CASSSDRSKYEQYF. In DNA, the CDR3 is TGTGCCAGCAGTTCGGACCGCAGTAAGTACGAGCAGTACTTC.